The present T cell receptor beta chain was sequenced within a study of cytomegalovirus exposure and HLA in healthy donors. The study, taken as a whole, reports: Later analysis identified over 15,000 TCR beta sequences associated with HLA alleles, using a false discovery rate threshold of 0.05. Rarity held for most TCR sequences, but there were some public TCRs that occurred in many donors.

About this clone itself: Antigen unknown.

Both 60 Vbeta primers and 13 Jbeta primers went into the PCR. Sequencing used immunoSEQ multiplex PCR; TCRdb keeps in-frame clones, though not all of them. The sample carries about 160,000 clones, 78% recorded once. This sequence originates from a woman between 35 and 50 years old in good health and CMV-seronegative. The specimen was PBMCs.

CDR3 nucleotide sequence: TGTGCCACCAGCAGAGCCTCTCCGTCGGTCGGCTACACCTTC. The encoded protein is CATSRASPSVGYTF. The chain recombines TRBV15 with TRBJ1-2; D is unresolved. Trimming left V 1 base short and J 8 bases short, with 14 bases between. The length of the CDR3 is 14 residues. Germline V gives CDR1 LNHNV, CDR2 YYDKDF (reference sequence).